The clone carrying this T cell receptor (beta chain) occurred a few times. These data come from a study of T cells in Graves' hyperthyroidism and ophthalmopathy. Per the germline V gene, CDR1 is SGHDT and CDR2 is YYEEEE. V was shortened by 3 bases and J by 1 base, with 13 bases between the two germline ends. The CDR3 spans 16 residues. Each 10 ml fresh peripheral blood draw supplied the PBMCs. Amplification yielded TCR beta CDR3 regions, with RNA transcripts as the source. HTBI primers were used for first-round RT-PCR of the TCR CDR3. TCRdb re-analysed the multiplex PCR reads in MiXCR, keeping a single row per CDR3 protein. The table includes a few hundred thousand distinct CDR3 sequences, roughly 19% detected once.

Sequenced material: blood. The source of this sequence is a man over 45 with Graves' ophthalmopathy. The rearrangement joins TRBV5-6 to TRBJ2-2; maybe TRBD1 (5 bases). CDR3 in DNA: TGTGCCAGCAGCTCGAGGTTCCAGGGGAACACCGGGGAGCTGTTTTTT. Translation: CASSSRFQGNTGELFF. Complete variable domain (other parts from reference TRBV5-6 and TRBJ2-2): DAGVTQSPTHLIKTRGQQVTLRCSPKSGHDTVSWYQQALGQGPQFIFQYYEEEERQRGNFPDRFSGHQFPNYSSELNVNALLLGDSALYLCASSSRFQGNTGELFFGEGSRLTVL.